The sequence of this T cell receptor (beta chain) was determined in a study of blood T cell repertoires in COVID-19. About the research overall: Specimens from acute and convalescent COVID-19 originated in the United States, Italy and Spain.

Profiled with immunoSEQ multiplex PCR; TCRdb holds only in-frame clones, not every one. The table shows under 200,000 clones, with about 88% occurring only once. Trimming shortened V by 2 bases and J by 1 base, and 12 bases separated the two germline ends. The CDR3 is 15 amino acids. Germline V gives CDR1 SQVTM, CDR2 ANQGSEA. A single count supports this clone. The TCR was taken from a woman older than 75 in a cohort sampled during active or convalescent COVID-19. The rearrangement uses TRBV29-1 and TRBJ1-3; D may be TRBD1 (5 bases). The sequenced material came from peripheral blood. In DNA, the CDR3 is TGCAGCGTTGAACATCCAGGGACTTCTGGAAACACCATATATTTT. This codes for CSVEHPGTSGNTIYF.